The entry that follows covers one T cell receptor beta chain sequence. What it binds is not known. V lost 5 bases, J lost 4 bases, and 1 base stayed unmatched. The V gene's germline CDR1 is LNHNV and CDR2 YYDKDF (reference sequence). The length of the CDR3 is 13 residues. The sample is drawn from a study of CD8 T cells in ankylosing spondylitis. Study conclusions and caveats: A motif in TCR beta, a set of under 10 highly homologous variants, appeared characteristic of ankylosing spondylitis blood. Clones tied to disease were said to be significantly enriched in matched ankylosing spondylitis synovial fluid.

TCRdb passed the 5' RACE reads through MiXCR, listing each CDR3 protein once. This sample has around 440,000 distinct CDR3 sequences, with 15% to 20% found just once. This TCR came from a male donor with ankylosing spondylitis. The sample taken for sequencing was blood, either unsorted or a sorted T cell fraction (not recorded which). J is TRBJ2-2 and V is TRBV15, with 7 bases identical to TRBD1. Here the CDR3 DNA reads TGTGCCACCAGCCCAGGGGGCACCGGGGAGCTGTTTTTT. Protein: CATSPGGTGELFF.